These T cell receptor beta chains were read from a single sample in a study of early stage breast cancer tumors. The table came from immunoSEQ multiplex PCR; TCRdb's copy has only in-frame clones and leaves some out. The data contain over 5,000 clones, around 70% of them singletons. Sequencing was done on a sample of breast tumor tissue. All receptors come from a person aged 55 to 75 with breast cancer. CDR3s include the opening cysteine and the closing phenylalanine or tryptophan. The D gene is left open where the match is weak. Only some rows state a clone size, as once, few, many or a class for expanded clones.

v_call: TRBV5-4; j_call: TRBJ2-2; d_call: -; clone_size: -; cdr3_nt: TGTGCCGTGCACCGGGACACCAACACCGGGGAGCTGTTTTTT; cdr3_aa: CAVHRDTNTGELFF
v_call: TRBV28; j_call: TRBJ1-5; d_call: -; clone_size: -; cdr3_nt: TGTGCCAGCAGGGAAGGGGAGAGGGGGGCCAATCAGCCCCAGCATTTT; cdr3_aa: CASREGERGANQPQHF
v_call: TRBV6-6; j_call: TRBJ1-3; d_call: -; clone_size: -; cdr3_nt: TGTGCCAGCAGTTACGGGTGGAACATATATTTT; cdr3_aa: CASSYGWNIYF
v_call: TRBV7-3; j_call: TRBJ1-1; d_call: -; clone_size: -; cdr3_nt: TGTGCCAGCAGCGAAAAGGGGAGAGGAAACACTGAAGCTTTCTTT; cdr3_aa: CASSEKGRGNTEAFF
v_call: TRBV7-9; j_call: TRBJ1-4; d_call: TRBD1; clone_size: few; cdr3_nt: TGTGCCAGCAGCACTAGCGGGGACAGGGGCGGTGAAAAACTGTTTTTT; cdr3_aa: CASSTSGDRGGEKLFF
v_call: TRBV11-2; j_call: TRBJ2-5; d_call: -; clone_size: few; cdr3_nt: TGTGCCAGCAGCGTGGGGGACCCGGAGACCCAGTACTTC; cdr3_aa: CASSVGDPETQYF
v_call: TRBV6-5; j_call: TRBJ2-5; d_call: -; clone_size: -; cdr3_nt: TGTGCCAGCAGCCGAGACAGGGGAGGGCCAGAGACCCAGTACTTC; cdr3_aa: CASSRDRGGPETQYF
v_call: TRBV27; j_call: TRBJ2-7; d_call: -; clone_size: -; cdr3_nt: TGTGCCAGCAGTTTCTTGGACAAGCCTTACGAGCAGTACTTC; cdr3_aa: CASSFLDKPYEQYF
v_call: TRBV7-9; j_call: TRBJ2-1; d_call: -; clone_size: -; cdr3_nt: TGTGCCAGCAGCTTAGCCCAGGGACATGAGCAGTTCTTC; cdr3_aa: CASSLAQGHEQFF
v_call: TRBV27; j_call: TRBJ1-5; d_call: -; clone_size: once; cdr3_nt: TGTGCCAGCAGTTTAGAGGAGAATCAGCCCCAGCATTTT; cdr3_aa: CASSLEENQPQHF
v_call: TRBV27; j_call: TRBJ1-1; d_call: -; clone_size: -; cdr3_nt: TGTGCCAGCAGTCCTGGTTGGGGACAATTCTCCAACACTGAAGCTTTCTTT; cdr3_aa: CASSPGWGQFSNTEAFF
v_call: TRBV19; j_call: TRBJ1-5; d_call: -; clone_size: -; cdr3_nt: TGTGCCAGTAGAATAGGGGGGCAGCCCCAGCATTTT; cdr3_aa: CASRIGGQPQHF
v_call: TRBV4-1; j_call: TRBJ1-5; d_call: -; clone_size: -; cdr3_nt: TGCGCCAGCAGCCAAGATTACAGTTTGAGCAATCAGCCCCAGCATTTT; cdr3_aa: CASSQDYSLSNQPQHF